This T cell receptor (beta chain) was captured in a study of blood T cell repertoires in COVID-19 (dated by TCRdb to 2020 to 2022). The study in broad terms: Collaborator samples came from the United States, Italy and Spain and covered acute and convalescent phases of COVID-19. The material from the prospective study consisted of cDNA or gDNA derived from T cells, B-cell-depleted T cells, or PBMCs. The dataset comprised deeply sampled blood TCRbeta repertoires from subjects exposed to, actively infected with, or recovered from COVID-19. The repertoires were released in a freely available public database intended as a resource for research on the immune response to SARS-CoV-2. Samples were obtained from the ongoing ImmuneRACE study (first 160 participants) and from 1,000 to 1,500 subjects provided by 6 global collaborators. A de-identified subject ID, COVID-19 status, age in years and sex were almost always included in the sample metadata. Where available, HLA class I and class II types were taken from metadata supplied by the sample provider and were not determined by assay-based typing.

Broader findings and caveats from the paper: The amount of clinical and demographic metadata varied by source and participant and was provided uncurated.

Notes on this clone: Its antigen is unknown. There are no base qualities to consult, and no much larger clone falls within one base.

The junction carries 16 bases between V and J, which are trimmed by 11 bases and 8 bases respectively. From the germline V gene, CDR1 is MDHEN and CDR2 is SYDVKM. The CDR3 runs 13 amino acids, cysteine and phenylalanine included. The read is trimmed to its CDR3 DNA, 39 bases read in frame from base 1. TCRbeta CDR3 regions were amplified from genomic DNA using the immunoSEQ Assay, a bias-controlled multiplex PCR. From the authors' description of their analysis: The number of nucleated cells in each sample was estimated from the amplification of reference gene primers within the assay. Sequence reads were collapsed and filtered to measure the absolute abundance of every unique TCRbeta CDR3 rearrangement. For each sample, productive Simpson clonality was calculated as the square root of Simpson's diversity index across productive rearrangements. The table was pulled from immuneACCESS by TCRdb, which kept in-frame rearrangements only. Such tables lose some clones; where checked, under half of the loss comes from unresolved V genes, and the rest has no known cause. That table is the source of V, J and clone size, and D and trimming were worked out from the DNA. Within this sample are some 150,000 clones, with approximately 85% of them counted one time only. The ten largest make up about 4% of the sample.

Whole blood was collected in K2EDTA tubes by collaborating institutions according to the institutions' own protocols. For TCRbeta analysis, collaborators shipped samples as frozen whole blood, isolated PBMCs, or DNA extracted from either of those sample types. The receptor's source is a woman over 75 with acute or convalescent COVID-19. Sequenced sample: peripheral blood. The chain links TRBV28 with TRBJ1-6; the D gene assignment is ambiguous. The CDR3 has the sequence CAVCPAGYSPLHF. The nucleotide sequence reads TGTGCCGTGTGCCCGGCAGGATATTCACCCCTCCACTTT. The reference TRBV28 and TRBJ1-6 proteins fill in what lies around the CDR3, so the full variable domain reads DVKVTQSSRYLVKRTGEKVFLECVQDMDHENMFWYRQDPGLGLRLIYFSYDVKMKEKGDIPEGYSVSREKKERFSLILESASTNQTSMYLCAVCPAGYSPLHFGNGTRLTVT.